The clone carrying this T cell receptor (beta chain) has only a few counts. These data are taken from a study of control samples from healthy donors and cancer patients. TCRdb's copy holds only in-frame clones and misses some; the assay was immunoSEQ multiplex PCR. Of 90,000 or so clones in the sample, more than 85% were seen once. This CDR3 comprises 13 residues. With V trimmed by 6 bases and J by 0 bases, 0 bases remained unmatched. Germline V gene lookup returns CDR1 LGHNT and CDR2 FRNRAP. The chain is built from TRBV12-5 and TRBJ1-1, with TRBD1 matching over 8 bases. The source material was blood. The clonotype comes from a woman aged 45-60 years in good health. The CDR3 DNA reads TGTGCTAGTGGGACAGGGGTGAACACTGAAGCTTTCTTT. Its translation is CASGTGVNTEAFF.